This passage covers 5 T cell receptor beta chains from one sample sequenced in a study of cytomegalovirus exposure and HLA in healthy donors. 13 Jbeta primers and 60 Vbeta primers were used for the PCR. This table comes from immunoSEQ multiplex PCR, and its TCRdb copy is limited to in-frame clones, with some not included. The repertoire holds fewer than 250,000 clones, with approximately 86% as singletons. The specimen sequenced was PBMCs. The source of these receptors is a boy between 2 and 10 years old in good health and CMV-seronegative.

The chain is built from TRBV5-1 and TRBJ1-1; 8 bases align to TRBD1. CDR1 SGHRS and CDR2 YFSETQ come from the germline V gene. V was pared by 2 bases and J by 1 base, with 1 base of the junction left unmatched. The CDR3 runs 14 residues. CDR3 sequence reads: CASSFGTGNTEAFF. The CDR3 nucleotides are TGCGCCAGCAGCTTCGGGACAGGGAACACTGAAGCTTTCTTT.

The CDR3 is CASSKGLAGGPLSSYNEQFF. CDR3 bases: TGTGCCAGCAGTAAAGGACTAGCGGGAGGGCCATTGAGCTCCTACAATGAGCAGTTCTTC. This rearrangement joins TRBV6-1 to TRBJ2-1; 15 nucleotides align to TRBD2. The V and J ends lost 5 bases and 0 bases, in that order; junction bases with no gene match: 11. Per the germline V gene, CDR1 is MNHNS and CDR2 is SASEGT. The CDR3 is 20 amino acids.

V and J are TRBV5-8 and TRBJ2-6, with D perhaps matching TRBD2 (6 bases). The CDR3 spans 17 residues. Germline CDR1 is SGHTS and CDR2 is YDEGEE. Trimming left V 0 bases short and J 4 bases short, with 14 bases between. The CDR3 loop is CASSLAREATGANVLTF. The CDR3 DNA follows: TGTGCCAGCAGCTTGGCCAGGGAGGCTACAGGGGCCAACGTCCTGACTTTC.

This chain joins TRBV9 and TRBJ1-2, with TRBD1 as a possible D gene (6 bases). Trimming removed 3 bases from V and 4 bases from J, with 22 bases in between. The CDR3 length is 17 residues. Germline lookup yields CDR1 SGDLS and CDR2 YYNGEE. CDR3 coding DNA: TGTGCCAGCAGCGGGCCTTGGGTAAAGCCCAGGGGCTATGGCTACACCTTC. Protein sequence: CASSGPWVKPRGYGYTF. Drawing the rest from reference TRBV9 and TRBJ1-2, the complete variable domain is DSGVTQTPKHLITATGQRVTLRCSPRSGDLSVYWYQQSLDQGLQFLIQYYNGEERAKGNILERFSAQQFPDLHSELNLSSLELGDSALYFCASSGPWVKPRGYGYTFGSGTRLTVV.

The genes are TRBV6-6 and TRBJ2-1; 11 positions match TRBD2. The CDR3 has 15 amino acids. Germline V gives CDR1 MNHNY, CDR2 SVGAGI (reference sequence). Losses at the gene ends were 4 bases for V and 8 bases for J; bases not matched to a gene: 7. As DNA, the CDR3 is TGTGCCAGCAGTTTTAGCGGGGGGGCCTCGTATGAGCAGTTCTTC. As protein: CASSFSGGASYEQFF.